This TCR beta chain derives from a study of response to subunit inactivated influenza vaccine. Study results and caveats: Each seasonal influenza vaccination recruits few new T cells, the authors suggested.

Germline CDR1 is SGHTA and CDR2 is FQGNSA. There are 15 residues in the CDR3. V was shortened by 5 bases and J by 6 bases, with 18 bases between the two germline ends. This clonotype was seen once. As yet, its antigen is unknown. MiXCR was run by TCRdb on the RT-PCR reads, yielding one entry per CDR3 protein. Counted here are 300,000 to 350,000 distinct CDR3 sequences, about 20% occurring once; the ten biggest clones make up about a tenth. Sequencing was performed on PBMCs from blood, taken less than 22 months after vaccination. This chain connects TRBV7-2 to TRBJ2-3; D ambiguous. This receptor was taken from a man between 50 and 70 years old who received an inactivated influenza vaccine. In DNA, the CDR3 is TGTGCCAGCAGCCGTACTTTGACCAGCGTGGATACGCAGTATTTT. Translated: CASSRTLTSVDTQYF.